These T cell receptor beta chains were read from a single sample in a study of blood T cell repertoires in COVID-19. Profiling relied on immunoSEQ multiplex PCR, and the TCRdb table lists in-frame clones only, not all of them. There are fewer than 200,000 clones in the sample; approximately 84% occur only once, and about 12% lies in the top ten. Sequencing input: PBMCs or T cells enriched from blood (not recorded which). Receptors originate from a man in his fifties who had recovered from COVID-19. The CDR3 runs from the conserved cysteine through the conserved F or W. The D gene is left open where the match is weak.

V	length	D	J	CDR3
TRBV30	12	NA	TRBJ1-2	CAWSESLYGYTF
TRBV9	17	TRBD1	TRBJ2-2	CASSVGGRGRGTGELFF
TRBV7-3	15	TRBD2	TRBJ2-1	CASSAQGGAGGPQFF
TRBV27	13	TRBD1	TRBJ1-2	CASSFGTGGGYTF
TRBV7-9	14	NA	TRBJ1-4	CASSLQGMAEKLFF
TRBV19	14	NA	TRBJ1-5	CASSSSAGLGPQHF
TRBV10-2	13	NA	TRBJ1-3	CASSPDSGNTIYF
TRBV9	14	NA	TRBJ1-2	CASSVDRYPRGYTF
TRBV12-3/TRBV12-4	13	TRBD1	TRBJ1-1	CASRTGQNTEAFF
TRBV7-8	15	NA	TRBJ1-1	CASSPRLGGGTEAFF
TRBV5-6	14	NA	TRBJ1-5	CASSFAGLNQPQHF
TRBV10-3	13	TRBD1	TRBJ1-2	CAIRQGVGEGYTF
TRBV18	15	NA	TRBJ1-2	CASSVSQQGGRGYTF
TRBV10-3	15	NA	TRBJ1-6	CATRVGVGDNSPLHF
TRBV28	16	NA	TRBJ1-6	CASSLSQGRLNSPLHF
TRBV12-3/TRBV12-4	13	NA	TRBJ1-5	CASSRGFNQPQHF
TRBV5-1	14	TRBD1	TRBJ2-5	CASSPGQGKETQYF
TRBV5-1	15	TRBD1	TRBJ1-1	CASRPTGARNTEAFF
TRBV18	13	TRBD1	TRBJ1-2	CASSPKRGPGYTF
TRBV4-2	17	NA	TRBJ1-3	CASSQDLALYSGNTIYF
TRBV18	12	NA	TRBJ2-7	CASSPDRGEQYF
TRBV6-5	15	TRBD1	TRBJ2-7	CASRTGQGARYEQYF
TRBV10-3	13	NA	TRBJ2-1	CAISESSLLEQFF
TRBV18	17	NA	TRBJ1-6	CASSPDLGGRNNSPLHF
TRBV3-1/TRBV3-2	17	TRBD1	TRBJ2-2	CASSKRTGGTNTGELFF
TRBV4-2	15	NA	TRBJ1-2	CASSQERTENYGYTF
TRBV4-1	16	TRBD2	TRBJ2-2	CASSLRLAGDTGELFF
TRBV6-5	14	TRBD1	TRBJ2-2	CASQSGQSIGELFF
TRBV3-1/TRBV3-2	16	NA	TRBJ2-5	CASSQDQQELKETQYF
TRBV7-9	15	TRBD1	TRBJ2-4	CASSLVSQGADIQYF
TRBV19	14	NA	TRBJ2-1	CASSIGGPFNEQFF
TRBV7-9	16	TRBD1	TRBJ1-1	CASTRKAPGGNTEAFF
TRBV5-1	15	TRBD1	TRBJ1-6	CASNPLGQVDSPLHF
TRBV2	14	NA	TRBJ2-5	CASKWGPVGETQYF
TRBV4-2	15	NA	TRBJ1-3	CASSQDGVEGNTIYF
TRBV3-1/TRBV3-2	13	NA	TRBJ1-1	CASTQPGLDEAFF
TRBV4-1	15	TRBD1	TRBJ1-2	CASSHGGQGAAGYTF
TRBV19	15	NA	TRBJ2-6	CASSIGYSGANVLTF
TRBV7-8	16	NA	TRBJ2-1	CASSLKLTSSYNEQFF
TRBV5-1	13	NA	TRBJ1-1	CASSLVANTEAFF
TRBV27	13	TRBD1	TRBJ1-1	CASSRQGGTEAFF
TRBV5-1	16	NA	TRBJ2-5	CASSPTLRGDEETQYF
TRBV5-1	16	NA	TRBJ1-1	CASSLVPDTISTEAFF
TRBV7-3	13	NA	TRBJ2-3	CASSLLGADTQYF
TRBV29-1	13	NA	TRBJ2-2	CSGRSKNTGELFF
TRBV18	14	NA	TRBJ2-5	CASSPGAVQETQYF
TRBV7-2	13	NA	TRBJ1-4	CASSLGPGEKLFF
TRBV9	17	TRBD2	TRBJ2-2	CASSHRGGRSNTGELFF
TRBV5-1	16	NA	TRBJ1-3	CASSLVPGSSGNTIYF
TRBV19	16	TRBD1	TRBJ2-7	CASSIDRDRAIYEQYF
TRBV6-4	20	NA	TRBJ1-5	CASSEFWEGNEPLPNQPQHF
TRBV28	14	NA	TRBJ1-2	CASSLSPGIYGYTF
TRBV5-1	17	TRBD1	TRBJ1-2	CASSLTASTGQIGGYTF
TRBV4-1	15	NA	TRBJ2-1	CASSQDNRDTNEQFF
TRBV7-9	16	TRBD1	TRBJ1-2	CASSTPRGAPNYGYTF
TRBV29-1	12	TRBD1	TRBJ2-5	CSVMTGEKTQYF
TRBV28	13	TRBD1	TRBJ2-7	CASNRQGIHEQYF
TRBV5-6	12	NA	TRBJ2-5	CASSRTRTAQYF
TRBV5-1	16	NA	TRBJ1-1	CASSPRGGTMNTEAFF